This is a list of T cell receptor beta chains from one sample in a study of OX40 agonist ivuxolimab in advanced cancers. Here immunoSEQ multiplex PCR was the method, and the copy in TCRdb shows in-frame clones only, minus some. The data contain under 85,000 clones, over 80% of them singletons. The sample in question was CD4+ or CD8+ T cells sorted from blood, obtained in a trial of the OX40 agonist ivuxolimab. The receptors come from an adult with an advanced solid tumor such as melanoma, head and neck, liver or kidney cancer. Both conserved end residues are part of each CDR3. Each record gives: clone size, J gene, V gene, D gene, CDR3 DNA, CDR3 protein. The D gene is left open where the match is weak. Some rows mark clone size as missing; the rest say once, few, many or name a class of expanded clone.

size: NA
J: TRBJ1-5
V: TRBV25-1
D: NA
DNA: TGTGCCAGCAGTGACATTATGGGGCCTTGGGCTCAGCCCCAGCATTTT
CDR3: CASSDIMGPWAQPQHF

size: NA
J: TRBJ2-2
V: TRBV11-3
D: NA
DNA: TGTGCCAGCAGCCCCGGGACATTCGGGGAGCTGTTTTTT
CDR3: CASSPGTFGELFF

size: NA
J: TRBJ2-1
V: TRBV29-1
D: NA
DNA: TGCAGCGTTGTAGGGCAGTTCACCTACAATGAGCAGTTCTTC
CDR3: CSVVGQFTYNEQFF

size: NA
J: TRBJ2-5
V: TRBV25-1
D: TRBD1
DNA: TGTGCCAGCAGTGTACACGGGACAGAGCAAGAGACCCAGTACTTC
CDR3: CASSVHGTEQETQYF

size: NA
J: TRBJ2-2
V: TRBV5-1
D: TRBD2
DNA: TGCGCCAGCAGCCCCACCACTAGCGGGAGTGTGGCCGGGGAGCTGTTTTTT
CDR3: CASSPTTSGSVAGELFF

size: NA
J: TRBJ2-5
V: TRBV19
D: TRBD2
DNA: TGTGCCAGTAGTTTACTAGCGGGGATACAAGAGACCCAGTACTTC
CDR3: CASSLLAGIQETQYF

size: NA
J: TRBJ1-3
V: TRBV18
D: NA
DNA: TGTGCCTCCACAACGTCCGGTGGGTCTGGAAACACCATATATTTT
CDR3: CASTTSGGSGNTIYF

size: NA
J: TRBJ2-1
V: TRBV2
D: NA
DNA: TGTGCAACCGGGCGCCCTATTGGCTCCTACAATGAGCAGTTCTTC
CDR3: CATGRPIGSYNEQFF

size: few
J: TRBJ2-5
V: TRBV6-1
D: TRBD1
DNA: TGTGCCAGCAGGAGGGGGCTCCAAGAGACCCAGTACTTC
CDR3: CASRRGLQETQYF

size: once
J: TRBJ2-3
V: TRBV5-4
D: NA
DNA: TGTGCCAGCAGCTGGGTGAGCACAGATACGCAGTATTTT
CDR3: CASSWVSTDTQYF

size: once
J: TRBJ1-3
V: TRBV5-1
D: NA
DNA: TGCGCCAGCAGCTTGGGACAGGCGCCCTCTGGAAACACCATATATTTT
CDR3: CASSLGQAPSGNTIYF

size: many
J: TRBJ1-1
V: TRBV30
D: TRBD1
DNA: TGTGCCTGGAATAGACAGGGGGGAACCTACATGAACACTGAAGCTTTCTTT
CDR3: CAWNRQGGTYMNTEAFF

size: once
J: TRBJ2-2
V: TRBV7-3
D: NA
DNA: TGTGCCAGCAGCTTAAGGGCACCTAGTGGTGGCACCGGGGAGCTGTTTTTT
CDR3: CASSLRAPSGGTGELFF

size: NA
J: TRBJ2-2
V: TRBV7-6
D: NA
DNA: TGTGCCAGCAGCGGGGACTTCTTCATGAACACCGGGGAGCTGTTTTTT
CDR3: CASSGDFFMNTGELFF

size: NA
J: TRBJ2-7
V: TRBV27
D: TRBD1
DNA: TGTGCCAGCAGTTTAGGCCGGGACAGAGCCTACGAGCAGTACTTC
CDR3: CASSLGRDRAYEQYF

size: NA
J: TRBJ2-3
V: TRBV6-6
D: NA
DNA: TGTGCCAGCAGTCCCCGGGGGATCACAGATACGCAGTATTTT
CDR3: CASSPRGITDTQYF

size: few
J: TRBJ1-1
V: TRBV5-5
D: NA
DNA: TGTGCCAGCACCCCGGAGGGCATCCCGAACACTGAAGCTTTCTTT
CDR3: CASTPEGIPNTEAFF

size: NA
J: TRBJ1-1
V: TRBV5-1
D: NA
DNA: TGCGCCAGCAGCGAGCTTAGGATGACCGCTGAAGCTTTCTTT
CDR3: CASSELRMTAEAFF

size: NA
J: TRBJ1-2
V: TRBV30
D: TRBD1
DNA: TGTGCCTGGAGAGAAGAGGACAGGGCTGCCGGTGGCTACACCTTC
CDR3: CAWREEDRAAGGYTF

size: NA
J: TRBJ2-4
V: TRBV18
D: TRBD2
DNA: TGTGCCAGCTCACCCTCGGGGCTAGCGGCGGACCTATACTTC
CDR3: CASSPSGLAADLYF

size: NA
J: TRBJ2-6
V: TRBV19
D: NA
DNA: TGTGCCAGTAGTATAGAGGGGAGCTCTGGGGCCAACGTCCTGACTTTC
CDR3: CASSIEGSSGANVLTF

size: NA
J: TRBJ1-2
V: TRBV6-5
D: NA
DNA: TGTGCCAGCAGCCGCAGGGTTTGGTATGGCTACACCTTC
CDR3: CASSRRVWYGYTF

size: NA
J: TRBJ1-6
V: TRBV11-2
D: NA
DNA: TGTGCCAGTGCACGAAACCGGGCCCCCAGGGCGTCACCCCTCCACTTT
CDR3: CASARNRAPRASPLHF

size: NA
J: TRBJ2-6
V: TRBV27
D: TRBD1
DNA: TGTGCCAGCAGTCCCCGGACAGGGGGGGCCTCTGGGGCCAACGTCCTGACTTTC
CDR3: CASSPRTGGASGANVLTF

size: NA
J: TRBJ1-3
V: TRBV30
D: NA
DNA: TGTGCCTGGCAAAATACAGGGTCCGGAAACACCATATATTTT
CDR3: CAWQNTGSGNTIYF

size: NA
J: TRBJ1-3
V: TRBV27
D: NA
DNA: TGTGCCAGCAGTTTGACCCCTCGAAACACCATATATTTT
CDR3: CASSLTPRNTIYF

size: NA
J: TRBJ2-7
V: TRBV5-1
D: NA
DNA: TGCGCCAGCAGCTTGGCCGGTCTCACCGGGGACGAGCAGTACTTC
CDR3: CASSLAGLTGDEQYF

size: NA
J: TRBJ2-5
V: TRBV6-1
D: NA
DNA: TGTGCCAGCAGTGAATTTGGCAGACATGAAGAGACCCAGTACTTC
CDR3: CASSEFGRHEETQYF

size: NA
J: TRBJ1-4
V: TRBV10-3
D: TRBD1
DNA: TGTGCCATCAGTGAGTCAGGGGGCATTAGTGAAAAACTGTTTTTT
CDR3: CAISESGGISEKLFF

size: NA
J: TRBJ2-6
V: TRBV11-2
D: NA
DNA: TGTGCCAGCAGCTTACTTTTTGGTGCTGGGGCCAACGTCCTGACTTTC
CDR3: CASSLLFGAGANVLTF

size: NA
J: TRBJ2-7
V: TRBV30
D: NA
DNA: TGTGCCTGGGGAGACCGAGCCTACGAGCAGTACTTC
CDR3: CAWGDRAYEQYF

size: NA
J: TRBJ2-2
V: TRBV27
D: NA
DNA: TGTGCCAGCAGCCGCCCCGGGACTGGGTCTCCCGGGGAGCTGTTTTTT
CDR3: CASSRPGTGSPGELFF

size: NA
J: TRBJ2-2
V: TRBV5-1
D: NA
DNA: TGCGCCAGCAGCGCGGATGGACGGAGTTACACCGGGGAGCTGTTTTTT
CDR3: CASSADGRSYTGELFF

size: NA
J: TRBJ2-7
V: TRBV29-1
D: NA
DNA: TGCAGCGTTGCGGCCGGGGCCCCCTACGAGCAGTACTTC
CDR3: CSVAAGAPYEQYF

size: NA
J: TRBJ2-4
V: TRBV5-6
D: NA
DNA: TGTGCCAGCAGCAGACTACTAGGAGGAGACATTCAGTACTTC
CDR3: CASSRLLGGDIQYF

size: NA
J: TRBJ2-2
V: TRBV5-5
D: NA
DNA: TGTGCCAGCAGCGGTCACGTCGGGGAGCTGTTTTTT
CDR3: CASSGHVGELFF

size: NA
J: TRBJ1-6
V: TRBV6-5
D: NA
DNA: TGTGCCAGCAGTTCTCGGGGACACGGGGGAGTCACCCTCCACTTT
CDR3: CASSSRGHGGVTLHF

size: few
J: TRBJ2-1
V: TRBV6-1
D: NA
DNA: TGTGCCAGCAGCCCAGCCCCGAGGGATGAGCAGTTCTTC
CDR3: CASSPAPRDEQFF

size: NA
J: TRBJ2-7
V: TRBV6-1
D: NA
DNA: TGTGCCAGCAGTAGTTTTAGGACAGCCCAGAACGAGCAGTACTTC
CDR3: CASSSFRTAQNEQYF

size: NA
J: TRBJ1-2
V: TRBV29-1
D: NA
DNA: TGCAGCGTCCAGATTAACAGGGATGGCTACACCTTC
CDR3: CSVQINRDGYTF

size: NA
J: TRBJ1-1
V: TRBV28
D: NA
DNA: TGTGCCAGCAGTTTGGGGGGGGTGAACACTGAAGCTTTCTTT
CDR3: CASSLGGVNTEAFF

size: NA
J: TRBJ1-2
V: TRBV14
D: NA
DNA: TGTGCCAGCAGCCAAGGAAGGGCGGGCTATGGCTACACCTTC
CDR3: CASSQGRAGYGYTF

size: NA
J: TRBJ2-7
V: TRBV18
D: TRBD2
DNA: TGTGCCAGCTCACCATCTACCGGACTAGCGGGATACGAGCAGTACTTC
CDR3: CASSPSTGLAGYEQYF

size: NA
J: TRBJ1-1
V: TRBV27
D: TRBD1
DNA: TGTGCCAGCAGTTTTGACAGGGGGAACACTGAAGCTTTCTTT
CDR3: CASSFDRGNTEAFF

size: NA
J: TRBJ1-1
V: TRBV18
D: TRBD1
DNA: TGTGCCAGCTCACCTGGGACAGCGGCGGCTGAAGCTTTCTTT
CDR3: CASSPGTAAAEAFF

size: NA
J: TRBJ1-5
V: TRBV28
D: NA
DNA: TGTGCCACCGACCGTTCCAGGGGACTTAATCAGCCCCAGCATTTT
CDR3: CATDRSRGLNQPQHF

size: NA
J: TRBJ1-3
V: TRBV12-5
D: NA
DNA: TGTGCTAGTGGTTTTCAGGGCTCTGGAAACACCATATATTTT
CDR3: CASGFQGSGNTIYF

size: NA
J: TRBJ2-2
V: TRBV25-1
D: TRBD2
DNA: TGTGCCAGCAGTGGCATGACTAGCGGGCTAAACACCGGGGAGCTGTTTTTT
CDR3: CASSGMTSGLNTGELFF

size: NA
J: TRBJ1-1
V: TRBV10-2
D: NA
DNA: TGCGCCAGCAGTGAACTAGACACCACTGAAGCTTTCTTT
CDR3: CASSELDTTEAFF

size: NA
J: TRBJ2-7
V: TRBV28
D: NA
DNA: TGTGCCAGCAGAACAGGGAATGCCGAGCAGTACTTC
CDR3: CASRTGNAEQYF

size: NA
J: TRBJ1-5
V: TRBV30
D: TRBD1
DNA: TGTGCCTGGAGTGTACGGTCCGGCCCGGGACAGGGATTTCAGCCCCAGCATTTT
CDR3: CAWSVRSGPGQGFQPQHF

size: NA
J: TRBJ2-2
V: TRBV7-2
D: NA
DNA: TGTGCCAGCAGCTTTGCGAACACCGGGGAGCTGTTTTTT
CDR3: CASSFANTGELFF

size: NA
J: TRBJ1-1
V: TRBV7-8
D: NA
DNA: TGTGCCAGCAGCCCCTGGGTTGGCTCTGAAGCTTTCTTT
CDR3: CASSPWVGSEAFF

size: NA
J: TRBJ1-1
V: TRBV6-6
D: NA
DNA: TGTGCCAGCAGTTACTGGCAGGGAGACACTGAAGCTTTCTTT
CDR3: CASSYWQGDTEAFF

size: once
J: TRBJ2-2
V: TRBV10-3
D: NA
DNA: TGTGCCATCAGTGAGTCGGGTAGGGGAGTCACCGGGGAGCTGTTTTTT
CDR3: CAISESGRGVTGELFF

size: once
J: TRBJ2-3
V: TRBV4-3
D: TRBD2
DNA: TGCGCCAGCAGCCAACTAGCGGGGCCGAGCACAGATACGCAGTATTTT
CDR3: CASSQLAGPSTDTQYF

size: NA
J: TRBJ2-7
V: TRBV18
D: NA
DNA: TGTGCCAGCTCGCCGTCCTCCTCCTACGAGCAGTACTTC
CDR3: CASSPSSSYEQYF

size: NA
J: TRBJ2-3
V: TRBV9
D: TRBD1
DNA: TGTGCCAGCAGCGTAGGGACAGGGATTCGCACAGATACGCAGTATTTT
CDR3: CASSVGTGIRTDTQYF

size: NA
J: TRBJ1-1
V: TRBV4-1
D: NA
DNA: TGCGCCAGCAGCCCACTGAGGCAGGGGAACACTGAAGCTTTCTTT
CDR3: CASSPLRQGNTEAFF

size: few
J: TRBJ2-3
V: TRBV7-2
D: NA
DNA: TGTGCCAGCAGCCAAGCAATTGGCGGCAGCACAGATACGCAGTATTTT
CDR3: CASSQAIGGSTDTQYF